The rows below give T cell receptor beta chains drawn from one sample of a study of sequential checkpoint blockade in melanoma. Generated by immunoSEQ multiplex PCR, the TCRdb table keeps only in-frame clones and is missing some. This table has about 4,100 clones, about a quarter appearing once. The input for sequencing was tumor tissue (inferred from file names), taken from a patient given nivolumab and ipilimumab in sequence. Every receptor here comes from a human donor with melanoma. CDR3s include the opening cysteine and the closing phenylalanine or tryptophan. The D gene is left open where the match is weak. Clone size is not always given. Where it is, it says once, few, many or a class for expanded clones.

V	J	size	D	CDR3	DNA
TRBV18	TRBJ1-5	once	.	CASSPSNQPQHF	TGTGCCAGCTCACCTAGCAATCAGCCCCAGCATTTT
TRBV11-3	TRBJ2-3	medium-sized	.	CASSLGATLRGTDTQYF	TGTGCCAGCAGCTTAGGCGCGACCCTGCGAGGCACAGATACGCAGTATTTT
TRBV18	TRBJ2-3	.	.	CASSPPQRGTDTQYF	TGTGCCAGCTCACCACCCCAGCGGGGCACAGATACGCAGTATTTT
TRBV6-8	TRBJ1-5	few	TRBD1	CASSWTGGNQPQHF	TGTGCCAGCAGTTGGACAGGGGGCAATCAGCCCCAGCATTTT
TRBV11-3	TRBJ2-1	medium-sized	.	CASSLQGGVAYNEQFF	TGTGCCAGCAGCTTACAAGGGGGAGTGGCCTACAATGAGCAGTTCTTC
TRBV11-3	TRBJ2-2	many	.	CASSLVLRNTGELFF	TGTGCCAGCAGCTTGGTTCTGCGTAACACCGGGGAGCTGTTTTTT
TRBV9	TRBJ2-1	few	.	CASSPGQRTYNEQFF	TGTGCCAGCAGCCCAGGCCAGAGAACTTACAATGAGCAGTTCTTC
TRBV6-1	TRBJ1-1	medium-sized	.	CASSEGFTRWTEAFF	TGTGCCAGCAGTGAAGGATTCACTAGGTGGACTGAAGCTTTCTTT
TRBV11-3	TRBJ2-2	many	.	CASSSYARGYTGELFF	TGTGCCAGCAGCTCATACGCTCGGGGGTACACCGGGGAGCTGTTTTTT
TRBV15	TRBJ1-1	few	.	CATSGGPVLGNTEAFF	TGTGCCACCAGCGGAGGTCCCGTTTTAGGGAACACTGAAGCTTTCTTT
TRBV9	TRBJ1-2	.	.	CASSVGGLYGYTF	TGTGCCAGCAGCGTAGGGGGGCTCTATGGCTACACCTTC
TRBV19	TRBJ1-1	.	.	CASSIVAPGRAEAFF	TGTGCCAGTAGTATAGTGGCCCCAGGGAGGGCTGAAGCTTTCTTT
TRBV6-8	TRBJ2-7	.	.	CASRAAGSRYEQYF	TGTGCCAGCAGGGCTGCCGGGAGCCGATACGAGCAGTACTTC
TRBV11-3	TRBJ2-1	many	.	CASSLQSSYNEQFF	TGTGCCAGCAGCTTGCAGAGCTCCTACAATGAGCAGTTCTTC
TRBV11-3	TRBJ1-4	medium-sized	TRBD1	CASSTGQAVSEKLFF	TGTGCCAGCAGCACCGGACAGGCTGTTAGTGAAAAACTGTTTTTT
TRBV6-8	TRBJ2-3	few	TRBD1	CASHPSGGDTQYF	TGTGCCAGCCATCCTTCAGGGGGAGATACGCAGTATTTT
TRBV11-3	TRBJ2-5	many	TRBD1	CASSRDRGRLETQYF	TGTGCCAGCAGCCGAGACAGGGGGCGGCTAGAGACCCAGTACTTC
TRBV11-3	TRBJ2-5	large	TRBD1	CASSPTPRQGTETQYF	TGTGCCAGCAGCCCCACCCCTCGACAGGGCACAGAGACCCAGTACTTC
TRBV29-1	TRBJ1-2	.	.	CSVRTSQLFYGYTF	TGCAGCGTCCGGACCTCGCAACTGTTTTATGGCTACACCTTC
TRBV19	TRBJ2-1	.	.	CASFDYNEQFF	TGTGCCAGTTTCGACTACAATGAGCAGTTCTTC